These 32 T cell receptor beta chains originate from one sample sequenced in a study of glioma-infiltrating T cells (dated by TCRdb to about 2016). The run used an Illumina MiSeq. The iRepertoire nested amplicon-rescue multiplex PCR (arm-PCR) platform was used to amplify TCR alpha and beta CDR3 regions from RNA. The public sequencing data were trimmed at Q25 with fastp and processed into clonotypes with MiXCR by TCRdb, which kept only in-frame beta chains. Each record represents a unique CDR3 protein, reported with the most common genes and DNA among its rows. The sample records tens of thousands of distinct CDR3 sequences, roughly 23% of which are singletons. Of the sample, under 8.5% falls within the top ten clones. The material sequenced was glioma tissue, nonneoplastic brain tissue, or PBMCs (not recorded which). The source is a human donor with low-grade glioma or glioblastoma, undergoing nonglioma brain surgery, or in good health (not recorded which).

This clonotype was picked up a small number of times. The V call is TRBV19, the J call TRBJ2-7, with 11 positions matching TRBD1. Germline lookup yields CDR1 LNHDA and CDR2 SQIVND (reference sequence). The CDR3 runs 14 residues. V lost 7 bases, J lost 0 bases, and 2 bases stayed unmatched. CDR3 coding DNA: TGTGCCAGTACCGGGACAGGGGGCTCCTACGAGCAGTACTTC. Amino acids: CASTGTGGSYEQYF.

This clonotype was counted many times. The rearrangement links TRBV6-1 to TRBJ1-5; D is ambiguous. Looked up from germline, CDR1 is MNHNS and CDR2 is SASEGT. Trimming took off 6 bases at V and 4 bases at J, with 16 bases between the two ends. The CDR3 has 15 amino acids. Written as DNA, the CDR3 is TGTGCCAGCAGCCGCTTGCAGGACGGTAATCAGCCCCAGCATTTT. Its protein is CASSRLQDGNQPQHF.

The V gene is TRBV20-1, the J gene TRBJ2-2; possible D gene TRBD2, 6 bases. V shed 3 bases and J shed 7 bases, with 15 bases lying between them. This CDR3 is 14 amino acids long. Germline loops: CDR1 DFQATT, CDR2 SNEGSKA (reference sequence). The CDR3 spells CSASDSGGSGELFF. Written as DNA, the CDR3 is TGCAGTGCTAGCGACTCCGGAGGGAGCGGGGAGCTGTTTTTT.

As for this clonotype: A read error may be the cause here, since a much bigger clone is one base away. The rearrangement joins TRBV3-1 to TRBJ2-7; 7 nucleotides line up with TRBD2. The CDR3 runs 17 residues. CDR1 and CDR2 from the germline V gene are LGHDT and YNNKEL (reference sequence). Written as DNA, the CDR3 is TGTACCAGCAGCCAAGATCCCTGGGCTAGCGGTCCCTACGAGCAGTACTTC. Translated, it gives CTSSQDPWASGPYEQYF.

In its sample, this clonotype ranks as medium-sized (0.01 to 0.1%). The V gene is TRBV6-1, the J gene TRBJ1-6; 7 bases are shared with TRBD1. Germline V gene lookup returns CDR1 MNHNS and CDR2 SASEGT. CDR3 length: 16 amino acids. V was clipped by 5 bases and J by 7 bases; unmatched bases: 11. CDR3 in amino acids: CASSIRQGARNSPLHF. The DNA of the CDR3 is TGTGCCAGCAGTATACGACAGGGCGCGCGGAATTCACCCCTCCACTTT.

This clonotype was seen at least ten times. This chain joins TRBV19 and TRBJ1-1; maybe TRBD1 (6 bases). With 3 bases removed from V and 4 bases from J, the gap between germline ends came to 12 bases. The CDR3 length is 14 residues. The germline V gene has CDR1 LNHDA and CDR2 SQIVND (reference sequence). The CDR3, as DNA: TGTGCCAGTAGTATGGGGGCTCCGAGCACTGAAGCTTTCTTT. This gives the protein CASSMGAPSTEAFF.

In regard to this clonotype: A read error may be the cause here, since a much bigger clone is one base away. The chain recombines TRBV18 with TRBJ2-3, with D hard to call. Germline V gives CDR1 KGHSH, CDR2 LQKENI. The ends were cut back, 5 bases at V and 3 bases at J, with 15 bases in the middle. The CDR3 is 15 residues long. For the CDR3, the DNA is TGTGCCAGCTCAAAAAGGATTGGAAAAACAGATACGCAGTATTTT. It yields the protein CASSKRIGKTDTQYF.

This clonotype is a singleton in its sample. A much larger clone differs by one base, so this may be a read error. The chain employs TRBV2 and TRBJ1-6; D gene uncertain. CDR1 SNHLY and CDR2 FYNNEI come from the germline V gene. The CDR3 sequence is 14 residues long. CDR3 in amino acids: CASSEAGRISPLNF. CDR3 coding DNA: TGTGCCAGCAGTGAAGCGGGGAGGATTTCACCCCTCAACTTT.

This clonotype has a count of ten or more. The V gene is TRBV20-1, the J gene TRBJ2-5, with 9 bases that match TRBD2. CDR3 length equals 14 residues. The V gene's germline CDR1 is DFQATT and CDR2 SNEGSKA (reference sequence). Losses at the gene ends were 2 bases for V and 4 bases for J; bases not matched to a gene: 5. The CDR3 DNA follows: TGCAGTGCTAGATTGCGGGAGGGTGGAGAGACCCAGTACTTC. Its translation: CSARLREGGETQYF.

The gene calls are TRBV7-2 and TRBJ2-1; D possibly corresponds to TRBD2 (6 bases). V was clipped by 5 bases and J by 9 bases, with 11 bases between them. Germline CDR1 SGHTA, CDR2 FQGNSA. This CDR3 comprises 12 residues. This CDR3 reads CASSHAGGEQFF. The CDR3 DNA reads TGTGCCAGCAGCCATGCCGGGGGTGAGCAGTTCTTC.

There are many counts of this clonotype. The chain couples TRBV2 to TRBJ1-2; TRBD1 might be the D (6 bases). The V and J ends lost 8 bases and 5 bases respectively, with 12 bases between them. Germline V gene lookup returns CDR1 SNHLY and CDR2 FYNNEI. This CDR3 comprises 12 residues. CDR3 sequence (DNA): TGTGCCAGCTCGCCAGGGGAGTATGGCTACACCTTC. It is translated as CASSPGEYGYTF.

This clonotype showed up many times. The genes are TRBV10-2 and TRBJ1-1; D not resolved. Germline loops: CDR1 WSHSY, CDR2 SAAADI. The CDR3 has 14 residues. Trimming left V 4 bases short and J 0 bases short, with 9 bases between. The DNA for the CDR3 is TGCGCCAGCAGTGTAGGCAGCATGAACACTGAAGCTTTCTTT. Residues: CASSVGSMNTEAFF.

This clonotype has ten or more counts. This chain joins TRBV19 and TRBJ1-1, with D maybe TRBD1 (5 bases). This CDR3 comprises 12 residues. In germline, CDR1 is LNHDA, CDR2 SQIVND (reference sequence). Trimming pared 9 bases from V and 3 bases from J, leaving 11 bases between. CDR3 amino acids: CASSDRHTEAFF. CDR3 nucleotides: TGTGCCAGCAGTGACAGACACACTGAAGCTTTCTTT.

A remark on this clonotype: One end of the junction fails to match germline, which may point to a read error. J is TRBJ2-7 and V is TRBV2, with 13 nucleotides matching TRBD2. The CDR3 sequence is 19 residues long. The germline gives CDR1 SNHLY, CDR2 FYNNEI. CDR3 in amino acids: CASSERRLAGGVYFYERYF. In DNA, the CDR3 is TGTGCCAGCAGTGAAAGACGACTAGCGGGAGGAGTATACTTTTACGAGCGGTACTTC.

Notes on this clonotype: Being one base from a much bigger clone, this may be a read error. The chain couples TRBV5-4 to TRBJ2-3; tentatively, D is TRBD1 or TRBD2 (8 bases each). The length of the CDR3 is 16 residues. Germline lookup yields CDR1 SGHNT and CDR2 YYREEE (reference sequence). CDR3 loop: CAISSGTGLAGDTQYF. CDR3 in DNA: TGTGCCATCAGCTCGGGGACAGGACTAGCCGGAGATACGCAGTATTTT.

The chain is built from TRBV27 and TRBJ1-2, with 7 bases fitting TRBD1. Germline values: CDR1 MNHEY, CDR2 SMNVEV (reference sequence). The CDR3 spans 15 residues. The CDR3 protein is CVSSSPGTAIYGYTF. The CDR3 DNA is TGTGTTAGCAGTTCGCCCGGGACAGCAATCTATGGCTACACCTTC.

In its sample, this clonotype was seen many times. The chain joins TRBV18 to TRBJ2-1, with D tentatively TRBD2 (6 bases). The V gene lost 1 base and the J gene lost 0 bases, with 7 bases spanning the gap. CDR1 KGHSH and CDR2 LQKENI come from the germline V gene. CDR3 size: 15 residues. Here the CDR3 reads CASSPLGGSYNEQFF. CDR3 coding DNA: TGTGCCAGCTCACCACTCGGGGGCTCCTACAATGAGCAGTTCTTC.

In its sample, this clonotype was seen many times. The chain links TRBV2 to TRBJ2-1; 10 positions agree with TRBD2. V shed 6 bases and J 4 bases; nucleotides not matched to a gene: 12. CDR3 length: 17 amino acids. Germline V CDR1 and CDR2: SNHLY, FYNNEI. DNA for the CDR3: TGTGCCAGCAGCCCCTCTAGCGGGAGTCTGACTTACAATGAGCAGTTCTTC. Translation gives CASSPSSGSLTYNEQFF.

This clonotype was counted at least ten times. The chain carries TRBV29-1 and TRBJ1-5; D is uncertain. The CDR3 covers 13 residues. Looked up from germline, CDR1 is SQVTM and CDR2 is ANQGSEA. V gave up 1 base and J gave up 5 bases, with 9 bases separating them. CDR3: CSVEGSGDQPQHF. The CDR3 bases are TGCAGCGTTGAAGGCAGTGGTGATCAGCCCCAGCATTTT.

The rearrangement joins TRBV19 to TRBJ2-7, with 8 nucleotides matching TRBD1. The ends lost 4 bases at V and 2 bases at J; junction bases unmatched: 4. Germline-derived CDR1 and CDR2 are LNHDA and SQIVND (reference sequence). The length of the CDR3 is 14 residues. CDR3 in amino acids: CASSKNRGTYEQYF. The CDR3 DNA is TGTGCCAGTAGTAAGAACAGGGGGACCTACGAGCAGTACTTC.

This clonotype was seen many times. The chain has TRBV6-2 or TRBV6-3 and TRBJ1-2; TRBD1 matches at 9 bases. There are 14 residues in the CDR3. V was pared by 8 bases and J by 4 bases, with 8 bases of the junction left unmatched. CDR1 is MNHEY and CDR2 is SVGEGT in the germline V gene. CDR3 protein: CASRTGAGTYGYTF. The CDR3 bases are TGTGCCAGCCGGACAGGGGCGGGGACCTATGGCTACACCTTC.

A word on this clonotype: This clone may be a read error of a much larger clone one base away. The genes are TRBV12-3 or TRBV12-4 and TRBJ1-3; a possible D gene is TRBD1 (5 bases). V was clipped by 7 bases and J by 6 bases, with 19 bases between them. The CDR3 is 15 amino acids. CDR3 sequence: CASNRGQNGLNTIYF. In nucleotides, the CDR3 is TGTGCCAGCAATAGGGGTCAAAACGGTCTAAACACCATATATTTT.

This clonotype was detected ten times or more. The chain couples TRBV12-3 or TRBV12-4 to TRBJ1-2, with D hard to call. Trimming took 5 bases from V and 4 from J, leaving 14 bases between them. CDR3 size: 14 residues. DNA for the CDR3: TGTGCCAGCAGTGAAGCAGACGGCGTCTATGGCTACACCTTC. Protein: CASSEADGVYGYTF.

V is TRBV27 and J is TRBJ2-7; 9 bases agree with TRBD1. Germline V CDR1 and CDR2: MNHEY, SMNVEV (reference sequence). CDR3 size: 15 residues. With V trimmed by 3 bases and J by 2 bases, 5 bases remained unmatched. The CDR3 DNA follows: TGTGCCAGCAGTTTCCGGGACAGGGTGGCCTACGAGCAGTACTTC. Protein product: CASSFRDRVAYEQYF.

This clonotype was seen a few times. The V call is TRBV19, the J call TRBJ2-1; 10 bases are a match to TRBD1. This CDR3 contains 13 residues. The germline gives CDR1 LNHDA, CDR2 SQIVND (reference sequence). Germline trimming cut 6 bases from V and 8 bases from J; bases unmatched to any gene: 4. The CDR3 bases are TGTGCCAGTAGCAGGGACAGGGGCGATGAGCAGTTCTTC. Translation gives CASSRDRGDEQFF.

There are many counts of this clonotype. The V call is TRBV7-2, the J call TRBJ2-7; 7 nucleotides align to TRBD1. The CDR3 sequence is 14 residues long. The germline V gene has CDR1 SGHTA and CDR2 FQGNSA. After removal of 2 bases from V and 2 bases from J, the junction contained 3 bases not matched to a gene. In DNA, the CDR3 is TGTGCCAGCAGCTTATCAGGGGGTGCCTACGAGCAGTACTTC. Translating it yields CASSLSGGAYEQYF.

Ten or more counts support this clonotype. The V and J genes are TRBV27 and TRBJ1-1, with D possibly being TRBD1 (6 bases). V was pared by 5 bases and J by 0 bases, with 13 bases between. CDR3 length equals 15 residues. Looked up from germline, CDR1 is MNHEY and CDR2 is SMNVEV (reference sequence). The CDR3 DNA follows: TGTGCCAGCAGTCCCTGGCAGGGGCTGAACACTGAAGCTTTCTTT. Amino acid sequence: CASSPWQGLNTEAFF.

This clonotype was found many times. This sequence joins TRBV7-6 and TRBJ2-7; TRBD2 matches at 11 bases. Germline trimming cut 3 bases from V and 6 bases from J; bases unmatched to any gene: 16. Germline V gives CDR1 SGHVS, CDR2 FNYEAQ. The CDR3 totals 18 residues. The CDR3 nucleotides read TGTGCCAGCAGCTTGGGAACTAGCGGGGGCCTGGACCAGGGCGAGCAGTACTTC. Translating it yields CASSLGTSGGLDQGEQYF.

In its sample, this clonotype was seen a few times. This rearrangement joins TRBV10-3 to TRBJ2-3; D ambiguous. The CDR3 consists of 16 residues. CDR1 ENHRY and CDR2 SYGVKD come from the germline V gene. V dropped 3 bases and J dropped 9 bases, with 22 bases sitting between them. In nucleotides, the CDR3 is TGTGCCATCAGTGACCCGGAAAGGGCGACCCTTGGGACGCAGTATTTT. Protein product: CAISDPERATLGTQYF.

This clonotype showed up many times. The chain uses TRBV7-9 and TRBJ1-2, with TRBD1 as a possible D gene (6 bases). Germline loops: CDR1 SEHNR, CDR2 FQNEAQ (reference sequence). Trimming stripped 5 bases from V and 6 bases from J, with 13 bases between. The CDR3 contains 13 residues. The CDR3 loop is CASSQQGRDGYTF. CDR3 sequence (DNA): TGTGCCAGCAGCCAACAGGGACGGGATGGCTACACCTTC.

This clonotype came up a few times. V and J are TRBV2 and TRBJ2-7; D remains unclear. Germline CDR1 is SNHLY and CDR2 is FYNNEI. CDR3 length equals 13 residues. The V end was cut by 6 bases, the J end by 3 bases, with 12 bases between. Here the CDR3 DNA reads TGTGCCAGCAGATCCGGTTCGGACTACGAGCAGTACTTC. This encodes CASRSGSDYEQYF.

This clonotype was recorded many times. The junction and the germline gene differ at one end; a read error may be behind it. The V call is TRBV20-1, the J call TRBJ2-7; 8 bases fit TRBD1. CDR1 and CDR2 from the germline V gene are DFQATT and SNEGSKA (reference sequence). The CDR3 runs to 13 residues. This CDR3 is CSARGTGSFEQYF. DNA of the CDR3: TGCAGTGCGCGCGGGACAGGATCCTTCGAGCAGTACTTC.